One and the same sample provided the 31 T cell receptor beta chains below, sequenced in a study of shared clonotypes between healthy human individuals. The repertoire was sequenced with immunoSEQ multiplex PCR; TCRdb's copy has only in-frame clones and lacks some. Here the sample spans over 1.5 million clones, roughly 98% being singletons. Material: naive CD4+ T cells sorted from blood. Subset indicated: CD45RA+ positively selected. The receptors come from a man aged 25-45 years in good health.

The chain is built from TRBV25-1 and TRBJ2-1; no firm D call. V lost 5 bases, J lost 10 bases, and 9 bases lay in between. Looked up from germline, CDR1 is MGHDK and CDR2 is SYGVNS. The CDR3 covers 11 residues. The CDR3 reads CASSRGFEQFF. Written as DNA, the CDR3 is TGTGCCAGCAGTCGCGGTTTCGAGCAGTTCTTC.

DNA for the CDR3: TGCAGCGCAAGAGACAGACGCACAGATACGCAGTATTTT. Translating gives CSARDRRTDTQYF. The chain combines TRBV29-1 with TRBJ2-3; D perhaps matches TRBD1 (5 bases). The CDR3 totals 13 residues. V shed 7 bases and J shed 1 base, with 12 bases lying between them. The germline V gene has CDR1 SQVTM and CDR2 ANQGSEA.

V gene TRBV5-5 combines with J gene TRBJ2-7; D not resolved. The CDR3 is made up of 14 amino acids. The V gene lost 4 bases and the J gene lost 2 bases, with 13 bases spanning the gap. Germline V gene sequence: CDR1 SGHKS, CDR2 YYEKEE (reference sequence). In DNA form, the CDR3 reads TGTGCCAGCAGCCGAGGCGCGCTTACCTACGAGCAGTACTTC. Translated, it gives CASSRGALTYEQYF. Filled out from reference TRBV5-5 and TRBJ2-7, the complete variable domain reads DAGVTQSPTHLIKTRGQQVTLRCSPISGHKSVSWYQQVLGQGPQFIFQYYEKEERGRGNFPDRFSARQFPNYSSELNVNALLLGDSALYLCASSRGALTYEQYFGPGTRLTVT.

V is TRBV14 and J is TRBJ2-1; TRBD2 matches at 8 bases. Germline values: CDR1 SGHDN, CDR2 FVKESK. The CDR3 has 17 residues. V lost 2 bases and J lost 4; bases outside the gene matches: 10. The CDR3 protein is CASSQWLTSGDYNEQFF. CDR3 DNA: TGTGCCAGCAGCCAATGGCTAACTAGCGGAGATTACAATGAGCAGTTCTTC.

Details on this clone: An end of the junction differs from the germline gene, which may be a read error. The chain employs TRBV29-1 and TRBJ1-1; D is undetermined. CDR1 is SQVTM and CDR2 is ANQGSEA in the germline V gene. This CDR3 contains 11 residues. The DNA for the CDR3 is TGCAGCGTCGAAGGGCACACTGAAGCTTTCTTT. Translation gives CSVEGHTEAFF.

The CDR3 nucleotides read TGTGCCAGCAGTGAACAGACGGGGGGTGGCACAGATACGCAGTATTTT. Translating it yields CASSEQTGGGTDTQYF. V and J are TRBV28 and TRBJ2-3, with TRBD2 matching 7 bases. J lost 1 base, V lost 5 bases, and 9 bases had no gene match. CDR1 and CDR2 (germline): MDHEN, SYDVKM. There are 16 residues in the CDR3.

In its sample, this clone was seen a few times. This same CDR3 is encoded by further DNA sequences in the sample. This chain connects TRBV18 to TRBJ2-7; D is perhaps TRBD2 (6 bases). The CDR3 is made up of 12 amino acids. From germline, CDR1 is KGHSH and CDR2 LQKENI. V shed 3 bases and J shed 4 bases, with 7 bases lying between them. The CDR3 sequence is CASSPGGYEQYF. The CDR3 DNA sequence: TGTGCCAGCTCACCGGGGGGATACGAGCAGTACTTC.

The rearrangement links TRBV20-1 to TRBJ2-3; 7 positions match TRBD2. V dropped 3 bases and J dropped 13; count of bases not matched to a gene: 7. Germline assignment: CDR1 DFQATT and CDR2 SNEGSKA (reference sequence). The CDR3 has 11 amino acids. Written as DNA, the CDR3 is TGCAGTGCTAGTCTGACTAGCAAAGAGTATTTT. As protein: CSASLTSKEYF.

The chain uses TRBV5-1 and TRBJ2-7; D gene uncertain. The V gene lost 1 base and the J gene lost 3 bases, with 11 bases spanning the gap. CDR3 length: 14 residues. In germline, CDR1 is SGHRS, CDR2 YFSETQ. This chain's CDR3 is CASSLMLSGYEQYF. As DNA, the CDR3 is TGCGCCAGCAGCTTGATGCTGTCTGGCTACGAGCAGTACTTC. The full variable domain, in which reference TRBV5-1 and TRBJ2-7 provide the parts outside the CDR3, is KAGVTQTPRYLIKTRGQQVTLSCSPISGHRSVSWYQQTPGQGLQFLFEYFSETQRNKGNFPGRFSGRQFSNSRSEMNVSTLELGDSALYLCASSLMLSGYEQYFGPGTRLTVT.

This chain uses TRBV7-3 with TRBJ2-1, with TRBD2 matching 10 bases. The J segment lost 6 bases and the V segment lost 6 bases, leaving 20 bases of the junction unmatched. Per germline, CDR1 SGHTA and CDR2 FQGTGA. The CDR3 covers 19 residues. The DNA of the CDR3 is TGTGCCAGCAGGTCGTTAGTAGCGGGAGGCCCCCCGGCTACCAATGAGCAGTTCTTC. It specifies CASRSLVAGGPPATNEQFF.

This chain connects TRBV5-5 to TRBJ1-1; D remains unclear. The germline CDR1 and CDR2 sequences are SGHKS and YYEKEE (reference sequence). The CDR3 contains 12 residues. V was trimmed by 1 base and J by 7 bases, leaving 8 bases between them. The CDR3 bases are TGTGCCAGCAGCTTGTCTCGGGGTGAAGCTTTCTTT. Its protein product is CASSLSRGEAFF.

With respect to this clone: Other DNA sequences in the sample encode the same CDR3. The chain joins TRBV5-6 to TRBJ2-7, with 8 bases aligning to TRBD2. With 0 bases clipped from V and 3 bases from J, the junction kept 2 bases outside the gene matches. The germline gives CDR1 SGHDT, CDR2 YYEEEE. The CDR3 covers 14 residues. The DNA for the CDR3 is TGTGCCAGCAGCTTGGGACTAGCGAGCTACGAGCAGTACTTC. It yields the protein CASSLGLASYEQYF.

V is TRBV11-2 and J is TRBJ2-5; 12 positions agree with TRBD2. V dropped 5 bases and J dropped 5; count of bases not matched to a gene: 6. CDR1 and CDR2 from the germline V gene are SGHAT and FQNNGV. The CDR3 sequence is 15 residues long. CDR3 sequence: CASSLGTSGWETQYF. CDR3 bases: TGTGCCAGCAGCCTCGGGACTAGCGGGTGGGAGACCCAGTACTTC.

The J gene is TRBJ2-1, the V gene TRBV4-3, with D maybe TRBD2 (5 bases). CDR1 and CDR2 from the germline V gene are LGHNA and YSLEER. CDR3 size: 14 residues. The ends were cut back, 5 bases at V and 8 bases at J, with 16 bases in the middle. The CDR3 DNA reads TGCGCCAGCAGCACTAGGGTGGGTAGCGATGAGCAGTTCTTC. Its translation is CASSTRVGSDEQFF.

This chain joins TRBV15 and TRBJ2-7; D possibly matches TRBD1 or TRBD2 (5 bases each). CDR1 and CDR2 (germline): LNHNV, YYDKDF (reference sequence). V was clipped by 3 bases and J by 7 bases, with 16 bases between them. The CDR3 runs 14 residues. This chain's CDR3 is CATSRDSYWGEQYF. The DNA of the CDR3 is TGTGCCACCAGCAGGGATAGTTATTGGGGGGAGCAGTACTTC.

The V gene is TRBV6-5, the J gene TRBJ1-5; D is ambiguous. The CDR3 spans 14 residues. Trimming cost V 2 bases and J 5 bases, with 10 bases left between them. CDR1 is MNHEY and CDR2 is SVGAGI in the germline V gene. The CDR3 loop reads CASSYQKRDQPQHF. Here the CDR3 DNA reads TGTGCCAGCAGTTACCAAAAACGGGATCAGCCCCAGCATTTT.

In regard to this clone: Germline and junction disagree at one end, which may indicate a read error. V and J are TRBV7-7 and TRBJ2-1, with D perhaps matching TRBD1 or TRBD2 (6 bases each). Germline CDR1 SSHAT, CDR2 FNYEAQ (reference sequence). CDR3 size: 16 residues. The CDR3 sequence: CASSLGGHSSWDEQFF. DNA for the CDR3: TGTGCTAGCAGCTTGGGGGGACACTCGTCGTGGGATGAGCAGTTCTTC.

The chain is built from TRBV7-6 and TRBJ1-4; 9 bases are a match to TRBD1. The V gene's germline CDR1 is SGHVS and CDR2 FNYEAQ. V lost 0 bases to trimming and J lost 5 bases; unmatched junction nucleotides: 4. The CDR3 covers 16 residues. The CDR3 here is CASSLASGTGNEKLFF. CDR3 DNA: TGTGCCAGCAGCTTAGCATCGGGGACAGGGAATGAAAAACTGTTTTTT.

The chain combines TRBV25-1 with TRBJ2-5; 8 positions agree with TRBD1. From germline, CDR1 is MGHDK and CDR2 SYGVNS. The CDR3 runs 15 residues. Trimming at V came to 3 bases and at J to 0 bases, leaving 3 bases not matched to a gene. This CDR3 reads CASSDRDRYQETQYF. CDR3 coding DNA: TGTGCCAGCAGTGACCGGGACAGGTACCAAGAGACCCAGTACTTC.

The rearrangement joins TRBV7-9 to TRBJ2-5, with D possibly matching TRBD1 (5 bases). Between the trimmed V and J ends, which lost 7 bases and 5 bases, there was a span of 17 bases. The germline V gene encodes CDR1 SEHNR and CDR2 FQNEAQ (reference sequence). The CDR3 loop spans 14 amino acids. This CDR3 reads CASTQQGARETQYF. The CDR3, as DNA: TGTGCCAGCACCCAACAAGGGGCTAGGGAGACCCAGTACTTC.

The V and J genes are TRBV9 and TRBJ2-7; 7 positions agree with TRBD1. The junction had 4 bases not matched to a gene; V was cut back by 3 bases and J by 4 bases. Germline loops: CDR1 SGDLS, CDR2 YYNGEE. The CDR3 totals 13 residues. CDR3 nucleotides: TGTGCCAGCAGCGAGAGGGACAGTTACGAGCAGTACTTC. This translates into CASSERDSYEQYF.

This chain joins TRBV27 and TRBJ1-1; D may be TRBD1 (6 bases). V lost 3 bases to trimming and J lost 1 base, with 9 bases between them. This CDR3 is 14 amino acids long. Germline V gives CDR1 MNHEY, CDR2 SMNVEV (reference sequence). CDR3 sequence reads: CASSLTGRNTEAFF. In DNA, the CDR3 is TGTGCCAGCAGTTTGACAGGAAGGAACACTGAAGCTTTCTTT.

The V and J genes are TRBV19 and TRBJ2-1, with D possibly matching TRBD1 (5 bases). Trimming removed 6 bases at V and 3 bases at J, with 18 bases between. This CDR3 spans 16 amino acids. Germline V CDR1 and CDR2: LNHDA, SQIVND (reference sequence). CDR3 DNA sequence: TGTGCCAGTAGGGGTTTTGGTTCAGGGTTCTACAATGAGCAGTTCTTC. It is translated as CASRGFGSGFYNEQFF.

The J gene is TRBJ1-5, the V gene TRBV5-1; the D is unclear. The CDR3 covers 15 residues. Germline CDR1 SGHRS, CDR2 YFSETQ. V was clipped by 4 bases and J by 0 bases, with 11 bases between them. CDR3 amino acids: CASSPGSYSNQPQHF. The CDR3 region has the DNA TGCGCCAGCAGCCCGGGGTCGTATAGCAATCAGCCCCAGCATTTT.

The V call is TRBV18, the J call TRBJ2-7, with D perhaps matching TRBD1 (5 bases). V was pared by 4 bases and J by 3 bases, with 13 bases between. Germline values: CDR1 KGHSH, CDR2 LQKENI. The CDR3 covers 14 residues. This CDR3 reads CASSQGATIYEQYF. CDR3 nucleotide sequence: TGTGCCAGCTCACAAGGGGCCACCATCTACGAGCAGTACTTC.

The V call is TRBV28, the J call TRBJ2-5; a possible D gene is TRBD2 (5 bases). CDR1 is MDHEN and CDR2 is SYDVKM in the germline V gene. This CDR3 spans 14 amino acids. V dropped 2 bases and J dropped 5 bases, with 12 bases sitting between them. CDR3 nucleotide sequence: TGTGCCAGCAGTTTAGATAGAAGGAGGGAGACCCAGTACTTC. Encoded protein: CASSLDRRRETQYF. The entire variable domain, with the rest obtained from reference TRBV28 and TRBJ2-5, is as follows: DVKVTQSSRYLVKRTGEKVFLECVQDMDHENMFWYRQDPGLGLRLIYFSYDVKMKEKGDIPEGYSVSREKKERFSLILESASTNQTSMYLCASSLDRRRETQYFGPGTRLLVL.

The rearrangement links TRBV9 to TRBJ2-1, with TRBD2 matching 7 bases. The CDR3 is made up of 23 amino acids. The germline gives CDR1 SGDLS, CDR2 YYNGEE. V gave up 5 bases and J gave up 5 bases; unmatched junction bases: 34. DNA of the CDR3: TGTGCCAGCAGTCCAGAGGCCCCACGACTAGCATCCTGGGAGATGGTAGGAAACAATGAGCAGTTCTTC. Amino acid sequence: CASSPEAPRLASWEMVGNNEQFF.

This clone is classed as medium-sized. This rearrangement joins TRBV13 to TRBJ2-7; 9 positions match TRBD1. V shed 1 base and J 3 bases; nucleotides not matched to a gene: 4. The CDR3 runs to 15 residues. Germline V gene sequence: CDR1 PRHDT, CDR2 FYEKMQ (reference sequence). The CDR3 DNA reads TGTGCCAGCAGCTTAGCCGGACAGGGGTACTACGAGCAGTACTTC. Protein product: CASSLAGQGYYEQYF.

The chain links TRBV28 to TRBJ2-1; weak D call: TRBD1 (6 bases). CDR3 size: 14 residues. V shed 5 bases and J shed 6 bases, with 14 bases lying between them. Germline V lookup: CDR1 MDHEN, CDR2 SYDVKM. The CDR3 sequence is CASSPGAQGNEQFF. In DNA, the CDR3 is TGTGCCAGCAGTCCCGGGGCACAGGGCAATGAGCAGTTCTTC.

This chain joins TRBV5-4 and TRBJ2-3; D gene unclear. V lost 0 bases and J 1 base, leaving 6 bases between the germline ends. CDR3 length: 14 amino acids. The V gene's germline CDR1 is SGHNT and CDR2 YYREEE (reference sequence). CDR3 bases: TGTGCCAGCAGCTTGGAGGCCGGCACAGATACGCAGTATTTT. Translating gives CASSLEAGTDTQYF.

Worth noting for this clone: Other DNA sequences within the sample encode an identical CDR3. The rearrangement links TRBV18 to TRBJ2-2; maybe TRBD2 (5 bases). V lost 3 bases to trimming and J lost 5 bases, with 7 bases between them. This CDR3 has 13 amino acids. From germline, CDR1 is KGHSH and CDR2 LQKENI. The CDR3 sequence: CASSPRGTGELFF. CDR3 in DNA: TGTGCCAGCTCACCTCGGGGAACCGGGGAGCTGTTTTTT.